Listed below are T cell receptor beta chains from one sample, sequenced in a study of T cell repertoires in cytomegalovirus infection. These receptors lack a known antigen. TCRdb itself ran the reads through MiXCR, one entry per CDR3 protein. The sample has some 940,000 distinct CDR3 sequences; approximately 32% are singletons. The sample here was cultured CD8+ T cells from PBMCs, taken from culture after CMV antigen stimulation. The receptors were gathered from a human donor in good health (CMV status not recorded). Some clones in this sample may be carry-over from other donors' samples. The CDR3 runs from the conserved cysteine through the conserved F or W. Each record gives: D gene, V gene, J gene, clone size, CDR3 DNA, CDR3 protein. The D gene is left open where the match is weak. Clone size is not always given. Where it is, it says once, few, many or a class for expanded clones.

D gene: TRBD1
V gene: TRBV6-5
J gene: TRBJ1-1
clone size: few
CDR3 DNA: TGTGCCAGCAGTTACTCTTGGACAGGACTGAACACTGAAGCTTTCTTT
CDR3 protein: CASSYSWTGLNTEAFF

D gene: TRBD1
V gene: TRBV6-6
J gene: TRBJ1-1
clone size: .
CDR3 DNA: TGTGCCAGCAGTTACGAGACAGGGTACACTGAAGCTTTCTTT
CDR3 protein: CASSYETGYTEAFF

D gene: TRBD1
V gene: TRBV10-3
J gene: TRBJ2-6
clone size: few
CDR3 DNA: TGTGCCATCTGGACAGGCTCTGGGGCCAACGTCCTGACTTTC
CDR3 protein: CAIWTGSGANVLTF

D gene: .
V gene: TRBV27
J gene: TRBJ2-6
clone size: few
CDR3 DNA: TGTGCCAGCAGTCCGAGGACGGGAAGCTCTGGGGCCAACGTCCTGACTTTC
CDR3 protein: CASSPRTGSSGANVLTF

D gene: .
V gene: TRBV12-3/TRBV12-4
J gene: TRBJ1-1
clone size: many
CDR3 DNA: TGTGCCAGCACCAAAGTCACTGAAGCTTTCTTT
CDR3 protein: CASTKVTEAFF

D gene: .
V gene: TRBV4-1
J gene: TRBJ2-2
clone size: .
CDR3 DNA: TGCGCCAGCAGCCAAGGGGCGACAGATCCCTCCCCACTCACCGGGGAGCTGTTTTTT
CDR3 protein: CASSQGATDPSPLTGELFF

D gene: .
V gene: TRBV7-2
J gene: TRBJ2-1
clone size: many
CDR3 DNA: TGTGCCAGCAGCTTACCCCCAATATACTCCTACAATGAGCAGTTCTTC
CDR3 protein: CASSLPPIYSYNEQFF

D gene: .
V gene: TRBV6-6
J gene: TRBJ1-2
clone size: .
CDR3 DNA: TGTGCCAGCAGACGACAGGCGAGCTACACCTTC
CDR3 protein: CASRRQASYTF

D gene: .
V gene: TRBV9
J gene: TRBJ1-4
clone size: .
CDR3 DNA: TGTGCCAGCAGCGTATCGGGGGGAGCTAATGAAAAACTGTTTTTT
CDR3 protein: CASSVSGGANEKLFF

D gene: TRBD1
V gene: TRBV11-2
J gene: TRBJ1-3
clone size: many
CDR3 DNA: TGTGCCAGCAGCGAGACAGGGGTCTCTGGAAACACCATATATTTT
CDR3 protein: CASSETGVSGNTIYF

D gene: TRBD1
V gene: TRBV6-2/TRBV6-3
J gene: TRBJ1-5
clone size: .
CDR3 DNA: TGTGCCAGCTCACCGACAGGGAATAGCAATCAGCCCCAGCATTTT
CDR3 protein: CASSPTGNSNQPQHF

D gene: TRBD2
V gene: TRBV7-9
J gene: TRBJ2-3
clone size: .
CDR3 DNA: TGTGCCAGCTGTGGGGGGGACCACACAGATACGCAGTATTTT
CDR3 protein: CASCGGDHTDTQYF

D gene: .
V gene: TRBV2
J gene: TRBJ2-1
clone size: .
CDR3 DNA: TGTGCCAGCAGTGAGAGGTGGAACAATGAGCAGTTCTTC
CDR3 protein: CASSERWNNEQFF

D gene: .
V gene: TRBV2
J gene: TRBJ2-1
clone size: few
CDR3 DNA: TGTGCCAGCACCAATAACTCCTACAATGAGCAGTTCTTC
CDR3 protein: CASTNNSYNEQFF

D gene: .
V gene: TRBV7-2
J gene: TRBJ2-1
clone size: few
CDR3 DNA: TGTGCCAGCAGCCTCCGGATGAATGAGCAGTTCTTC
CDR3 protein: CASSLRMNEQFF

D gene: .
V gene: TRBV11-1
J gene: TRBJ1-1
clone size: .
CDR3 DNA: TGTGCCAGCAGCTTAGGGCCGCTGCCGAACACTGAAGCTTTCTTT
CDR3 protein: CASSLGPLPNTEAFF

D gene: .
V gene: TRBV6-6
J gene: TRBJ2-3
clone size: few
CDR3 DNA: TGTGCCAGCACCATTGACCCTATTAGCACAGATACGCAGTATTTT
CDR3 protein: CASTIDPISTDTQYF

D gene: .
V gene: TRBV6-6
J gene: TRBJ2-1
clone size: few
CDR3 DNA: TGTGCCAGCAGTTACGTGCCGTCCTCCTACAATGAGCAGTTCTTC
CDR3 protein: CASSYVPSSYNEQFF

D gene: TRBD1
V gene: TRBV4-1
J gene: TRBJ1-1
clone size: few
CDR3 DNA: TGCGCCAGCAGCCAAGGGGAGGGGGCCGTTTTAGCTTTCTTT
CDR3 protein: CASSQGEGAVLAFF

D gene: .
V gene: TRBV7-2
J gene: TRBJ1-2
clone size: many
CDR3 DNA: TGTGCCAGCAGCTTAGGGGAGGGATTCGTCCGCGACTATGGCTACACCTTC
CDR3 protein: CASSLGEGFVRDYGYTF

D gene: .
V gene: TRBV27
J gene: TRBJ1-6
clone size: .
CDR3 DNA: TGTGCCAGCAGTTTATCGTGGACAGTCTATAATTCACCCCTCCACTTT
CDR3 protein: CASSLSWTVYNSPLHF

D gene: TRBD1
V gene: TRBV6-1
J gene: TRBJ1-5
clone size: .
CDR3 DNA: TGTGCCAGCAGTAGGACAGGGGGAAGTCAGCCCCAGCATTTT
CDR3 protein: CASSRTGGSQPQHF

D gene: .
V gene: TRBV5-1
J gene: TRBJ2-2
clone size: .
CDR3 DNA: TGTGCCAGCAGAGGCTGGGACACGATCGGGGAGCTGTTTTTT
CDR3 protein: CASRGWDTIGELFF

D gene: .
V gene: TRBV9
J gene: TRBJ2-3
clone size: .
CDR3 DNA: TGTGCCAGCAGCGTATCAGGGGCTTTTACAGATACGCGGTATTTT
CDR3 protein: CASSVSGAFTDTRYF

D gene: .
V gene: TRBV12-3/TRBV12-4
J gene: TRBJ1-5
clone size: .
CDR3 DNA: TGTGCCAGCACAATAGGGTCGTTCGGCAGCAATCAGCCCCAGCATTTT
CDR3 protein: CASTIGSFGSNQPQHF

D gene: .
V gene: TRBV29-1
J gene: TRBJ2-1
clone size: .
CDR3 DNA: TGCAGCGTTGTCTTGGCAAGCCCCAATGAGCAGTTCTTC
CDR3 protein: CSVVLASPNEQFF

D gene: TRBD2
V gene: TRBV7-2
J gene: TRBJ2-1
clone size: many
CDR3 DNA: TGTGCCCTCTCCACTAGCGGGGGAACGAACAATGAGCAGTTCTTC
CDR3 protein: CALSTSGGTNNEQFF

D gene: .
V gene: TRBV7-8
J gene: TRBJ1-2
clone size: many
CDR3 DNA: TGTGCCAGCAGCTCCGGAGCGTTCGGTGGCTACACCTTC
CDR3 protein: CASSSGAFGGYTF

D gene: TRBD1
V gene: TRBV5-6
J gene: TRBJ1-5
clone size: few
CDR3 DNA: TGTGCCAGCAGCACCGGGACAGGTCAGCCCCAGCATTTT
CDR3 protein: CASSTGTGQPQHF

D gene: TRBD1
V gene: TRBV10-3
J gene: TRBJ2-3
clone size: .
CDR3 DNA: TGTGCCATCAGGATTGTTACCGGGACAGGGGGCGAAAGGGGGTCTAGGACAGATACGCAGTATTTT
CDR3 protein: CAIRIVTGTGGERGSRTDTQYF

D gene: .
V gene: TRBV6-5
J gene: TRBJ2-3
clone size: many
CDR3 DNA: TGTGCCAGCAGTTACGTAGGCACAGATACGCAGTATTTT
CDR3 protein: CASSYVGTDTQYF

D gene: .
V gene: TRBV19
J gene: TRBJ1-1
clone size: .
CDR3 DNA: TGTGCCAGCCGGGGGGGATGGACTGAAGCTTTCTTT
CDR3 protein: CASRGGWTEAFF

D gene: .
V gene: TRBV19
J gene: TRBJ2-1
clone size: few
CDR3 DNA: TGTGCCAGTAATTCTGGGGGCTACGTCAATGAGCAGTTCTTC
CDR3 protein: CASNSGGYVNEQFF

D gene: TRBD2
V gene: TRBV2
J gene: TRBJ2-3
clone size: .
CDR3 DNA: TGTGCCAGCAGTCCCTCCAATAGCGGGGGATACACAGATACGCAGTATTTT
CDR3 protein: CASSPSNSGGYTDTQYF

D gene: TRBD2
V gene: TRBV6-5
J gene: TRBJ2-5
clone size: few
CDR3 DNA: TGTGCCAGCAGTTACGTCCTAGCGGGGGTTGAGACCCAGTACTTC
CDR3 protein: CASSYVLAGVETQYF

D gene: TRBD1
V gene: TRBV2
J gene: TRBJ2-2
clone size: few
CDR3 DNA: TGTGCCAGCAGTGTCGGGACAGGCTACACCGGGGAGCTGTTTTTT
CDR3 protein: CASSVGTGYTGELFF

D gene: .
V gene: TRBV20-1
J gene: TRBJ1-5
clone size: .
CDR3 DNA: TGCAGTGCTAGAGATCGGCAGTTCAATCAGCCCCAGCATTTT
CDR3 protein: CSARDRQFNQPQHF

D gene: .
V gene: TRBV7-8
J gene: TRBJ1-2
clone size: .
CDR3 DNA: TGTGCCAGCAGCCCCCCCGGCCCTACCTATGTTGGCTACACCTTC
CDR3 protein: CASSPPGPTYVGYTF

D gene: .
V gene: TRBV27
J gene: TRBJ2-6
clone size: .
CDR3 DNA: TGTGCCAGCCAGAAGGTTGGGGCCAACGTCCTGACTTTC
CDR3 protein: CASQKVGANVLTF

D gene: TRBD1
V gene: TRBV4-1
J gene: TRBJ1-1
clone size: .
CDR3 DNA: TGCGCCAGCAGCCAAGATTGGGGACAGGTAGGCACTGAAGCTTTCTTT
CDR3 protein: CASSQDWGQVGTEAFF

D gene: TRBD2
V gene: TRBV27
J gene: TRBJ2-2
clone size: once
CDR3 DNA: TGTGCCAGCAGTTTATTCCCTAGCGGGGGGAACACCGGGGAGCTGTTTTTT
CDR3 protein: CASSLFPSGGNTGELFF

D gene: .
V gene: TRBV12-3/TRBV12-4
J gene: TRBJ1-3
clone size: many
CDR3 DNA: TGTGCCAGCAGTTCCCTAGGGTCGGGGAACACCATATATTTT
CDR3 protein: CASSSLGSGNTIYF